This TCR beta chain was captured by sequencing in a study of shared clonotypes between healthy human individuals. The germline gives CDR1 LNHDA, CDR2 SQIVND (reference sequence). V was pared by 3 bases and J by 3 bases, with 14 bases between. The CDR3 has 16 residues. On sorted subsets, replicate PCRs used about 200 ng DNA, or 25,000 to 35,000 T cell genomes. Here immunoSEQ multiplex PCR was the method, and the copy in TCRdb shows in-frame clones only, minus some. The data show around 550,000 clones, with 85% to 95% seen just once and about 0.11% held by the top ten. Cells designated naive CD8 were CD45RO-negative and were positively selected for CCR7, with terminally differentiated effector memory CD45RA+ cells excluded.

The sequencing input was naive CD8+ T cells sorted from blood. The sequence came from a woman aged 30 to 39 in good health. This sequence joins TRBV19 and TRBJ2-2; D ambiguous. For the CDR3, the DNA is TGTGCCAGTAGTATCCGTAGACCTTACGACACCGGGGAGCTGTTTTTT. Translation: CASSIRRPYDTGELFF. Variable domain in full (rest from reference TRBV19 and TRBJ2-2): DGGITQSPKYLFRKEGQNVTLSCEQNLNHDAMYWYRQDPGQGLRLIYYSQIVNDFQKGDIAEGYSVSREKKESFPLTVTSAQKNPTAFYLCASSIRRPYDTGELFFGEGSRLTVL.